The entry below describes one TCR beta chain. The cohort comprised adults aged about 18 to 100 years residing in 20 to 30 US areas. Recovered status applied to Cohort 3 donors who had two consecutive negative PCRs. It also applied to those with clearance or with symptom resolution. This entry is derived from a study of blood T cell repertoires in COVID-19. The CDR3 is made up of 12 amino acids. CDR1 and CDR2 (germline): MDHEN, SYDVKM. Trimming removed 5 bases from V and 9 bases from J, with 14 bases in between. In the study's own analysis: Reference gene primer amplification yielded estimated nucleated cell counts. Repertoires were generated with immunoSEQ multiplex PCR, while TCRdb's copy carries only in-frame clones and drops some. The V and J calls and clone size are taken from that table; D and trimming were inferred from the DNA. The sample yields approximately 280,000 clones, roughly 87% seen once.

The sequenced material came from PBMCs or T cells enriched from blood (not recorded which). This sequence joins TRBV28 and TRBJ2-7, with D perhaps TRBD1 (5 bases). The sequence came from a middle-aged woman who had recovered from COVID-19. This chain's CDR3 is CASSPDRFRQYF. The CDR3, as DNA: TGTGCCAGCAGTCCCGACAGATTCCGGCAGTACTTC.